The 18 T cell receptor beta chains reported below all come from one sample, sequenced in a study of technical replicates of blood from several donors. Sequenced by immunoSEQ multiplex PCR; TCRdb stores in-frame clones only, minus some. The repertoire holds 70,000 to 80,000 clones, with 91% as singletons. The sample was T cells isolated from PBMCs. These receptor sequences come from a human donor in good health. Some clones in this sample may be carry-over from other donors' samples.

This clone was seen just once. The rearrangement uses TRBV19 and TRBJ1-4; weak D call: TRBD1 (5 bases). Trimming left V 3 bases short and J 5 bases short, with 13 bases between. The CDR3 runs 15 residues. CDR1 and CDR2 from the germline V gene are LNHDA and SQIVND (reference sequence). The CDR3 region is CASSIMGGENEKLFF. The CDR3 DNA sequence: TGTGCCAGTAGTATTATGGGAGGGGAGAATGAAAAACTGTTTTTT.

CDR3 nucleotides: TGTGCCAGCAGTAAGGACACAGGGATTACCGGCTACACCTTC. This codes for CASSKDTGITGYTF. V is TRBV5-4 and J is TRBJ1-2; D perhaps matches TRBD1 (6 bases). This CDR3 spans 14 amino acids. V lost 5 bases, J lost 8 bases, and 19 bases lay in between. Looked up from germline, CDR1 is SGHNT and CDR2 is YYREEE (reference sequence).

This chain uses TRBV7-8 with TRBJ2-2; 15 nucleotides agree with TRBD2. The CDR3 sequence is 16 residues long. V shed 5 bases and J 5 bases; nucleotides not matched to a gene: 3. Germline CDR1 SGHVS, CDR2 FQNEAQ. The CDR3 region has the DNA TGTGCCAGCAGCCCGGGACTAGCGGGAGGAACCGGGGAGCTGTTTTTT. Translated, it gives CASSPGLAGGTGELFF.

The V call is TRBV18, the J call TRBJ2-5; TRBD1 might be the D (6 bases). CDR3 length: 14 residues. Trimming took off 5 bases at V and 1 base at J, with 11 bases between the two ends. Germline assignment: CDR1 KGHSH and CDR2 LQKENI. The CDR3 nucleotides are TGTGCCAGCTCAGAGCAGGGGTTCCAAGAGACCCAGTACTTC. Its translation: CASSEQGFQETQYF.

The V and J genes are TRBV7-6 and TRBJ2-7; weak D call: TRBD1 (7 bases). Trimming took 5 bases from V and 5 from J, leaving 13 bases between them. The CDR3 covers 13 residues. Germline loops: CDR1 SGHVS, CDR2 FNYEAQ. DNA of the CDR3: TGTGCCAGCAGCGGAGGGGGCCAGAACGAGCAGTACTTC. As protein: CASSGGGQNEQYF.

The chain uses TRBV4-1 and TRBJ2-5; no clear D. V was trimmed by 4 bases and J by 1 base, leaving 10 bases between them. The CDR3 is made up of 14 amino acids. CDR1 and CDR2 from the germline V gene are MGHRA and YSYEKL. The CDR3 protein is CASSRGVAQETQYF. The CDR3 DNA follows: TGCGCCAGCAGCCGTGGAGTGGCCCAAGAGACCCAGTACTTC.

The rearrangement joins TRBV5-1 to TRBJ2-2, with D possibly matching TRBD1 (6 bases). V was clipped by 4 bases and J by 1 base, with 17 bases between them. The CDR3 loop spans 17 amino acids. Germline CDR1 and CDR2: SGHRS and YFSETQ. The CDR3 is CASSEIRTEGNTGELFF. CDR3 sequence (DNA): TGCGCCAGCAGCGAAATCCGGACAGAGGGGAACACCGGGGAGCTGTTTTTT.

J is TRBJ2-1 and V is TRBV9; possibly TRBD2 for D (5 bases). CDR3 size: 15 residues. V gave up 4 bases and J gave up 7 bases, with 18 bases separating them. Per the germline V gene, CDR1 is SGDLS and CDR2 is YYNGEE. CDR3 DNA sequence: TGTGCCAGCAGCCCCCCAGGTAGCGTGGTGAATGAGCAGTTCTTC. Residues: CASSPPGSVVNEQFF.

The chain recombines TRBV7-2 with TRBJ2-1, with D possibly being TRBD1 (5 bases). The V end was cut by 4 bases, the J end by 7 bases, with 11 bases between. The CDR3 covers 13 residues. From germline, CDR1 is SGHTA and CDR2 FQGNSA. CDR3 in DNA: TGTGCCAGCAGCTCCAGGGCGAGGAATGAGCAGTTCTTC. Translating gives CASSSRARNEQFF.

The rearrangement links TRBV14 to TRBJ2-3, with 7 bases fitting TRBD1. There are 14 residues in the CDR3. Germline-derived CDR1 and CDR2 are SGHDN and FVKESK. V shed 9 bases and J 2 bases; nucleotides not matched to a gene: 8. CDR3 sequence reads: CASNRDSNTDTQYF. CDR3 in DNA: TGTGCCAGTAATAGGGACAGCAACACAGATACGCAGTATTTT.

This chain connects TRBV28 to TRBJ2-7; TRBD1 matches 9 bases. Germline values: CDR1 MDHEN, CDR2 SYDVKM. This CDR3 is built from 14 residues. V was clipped by 5 bases and J by 6 bases; unmatched bases: 8. The CDR3 loop is CASSTYRGQAEQYF. The CDR3, as DNA: TGTGCCAGCAGTACCTACAGGGGGCAAGCCGAGCAGTACTTC.

The chain recombines TRBV15 with TRBJ1-2; 9 nucleotides line up with TRBD1. In germline, CDR1 is LNHNV, CDR2 YYDKDF (reference sequence). The CDR3 loop spans 14 amino acids. Trimming cost V 5 bases and J 6 bases; bases outside gene matches: 7. CDR3 residues: CATSSRRTGDGYTF. The CDR3 DNA sequence: TGTGCCACCAGCTCCCGTCGGACAGGGGATGGCTACACCTTC.

The rearrangement links TRBV30 to TRBJ1-1; 9 nucleotides align to TRBD1. Looked up from germline, CDR1 is GTSNPN and CDR2 is SVGIG (reference sequence). Trimming at V came to 3 bases and at J to 4 bases, leaving 6 bases not matched to a gene. This CDR3 is built from 14 residues. CDR3 sequence: CAWRQGALGTEAFF. The CDR3 bases are TGTGCCTGGAGACAGGGGGCCTTGGGCACTGAAGCTTTCTTT. Combining the CDR3 with reference TRBV30 and TRBJ1-1 gives the whole variable domain SQTIHQWPATLVQPVGSPLSLECTVEGTSNPNLYWYRQAAGRGLQLLFYSVGIGQISSEVPQNLSASRPQDRQFILSSKKLLLSDSGFYLCAWRQGALGTEAFFGQGTRLTVV.

This chain links TRBV9 with TRBJ1-2; D is ambiguous. CDR3 size: 16 residues. V gave up 5 bases and J gave up 2 bases, with 19 bases separating them. Per the germline V gene, CDR1 is SGDLS and CDR2 is YYNGEE. CDR3: CASRGGWAGGNYGYTF. CDR3 DNA: TGTGCCAGCAGAGGCGGCTGGGCAGGAGGAAACTATGGCTACACCTTC.

The J gene is TRBJ1-3, the V gene TRBV7-2; TRBD1 aligns across 8 bases. The CDR3 extends over 14 amino acids. Trimming at V came to 5 bases and at J to 4 bases, leaving 4 bases not matched to a gene. The germline V gene has CDR1 SGHTA and CDR2 FQGNSA. The CDR3 sequence: CASSPTGGGNTIYF. The CDR3 DNA follows: TGTGCCAGCAGCCCAACAGGGGGAGGAAACACCATATATTTT.

The chain carries TRBV7-9 and TRBJ2-7; 7 nucleotides line up with TRBD2. V trimming: 2 bases; J trimming: 2 bases; junction bases outside the gene matches: 15. In germline, CDR1 is SEHNR, CDR2 FQNEAQ (reference sequence). There are 18 residues in the CDR3. CDR3 sequence: CASSLTKGLSGGPYEQYF. DNA of the CDR3: TGTGCCAGCAGCTTAACAAAGGGACTTTCGGGGGGTCCCTACGAGCAGTACTTC.

This chain connects TRBV27 to TRBJ2-5, with unresolved D. Trimming shortened V by 4 bases and J by 5 bases, and 14 bases separated the two germline ends. The CDR3 is 14 amino acids. Germline lookup yields CDR1 MNHEY and CDR2 SMNVEV (reference sequence). The DNA for the CDR3 is TGTGCCAGCAGTTCCCGACCCCTCGGGGAGACCCAGTACTTC. Encoded protein: CASSSRPLGETQYF.

The chain uses TRBV5-1 and TRBJ1-4; 7 positions match TRBD1. V shed 0 bases and J 3 bases; nucleotides not matched to a gene: 2. Germline V gives CDR1 SGHRS, CDR2 YFSETQ. This CDR3 comprises 15 residues. The chain's CDR3 is CASSLEGQPNEKLFF. The DNA for the CDR3 is TGCGCCAGCAGCTTGGAGGGACAGCCTAATGAAAAACTGTTTTTT.